These 5 T cell receptor beta chains originate from one sample sequenced in a study of neurological immune-mediated disorders. TCRdb called the 5' RACE reads again in MiXCR, with one record for every CDR3 protein. The table lists 85,000 to 100,000 distinct CDR3 sequences, roughly 3.5% of them singletons. The sequencing input was PBMCs. All receptors come from a woman in her late teens or twenties with multiple sclerosis.

This clonotype was observed many times. CDR3 sequence (DNA): TGCGCCAGCAGCTTGGGAGGGGTGAACACTGAAGCTTTCTTT. This gives the protein CASSLGGVNTEAFF. The chain uses TRBV5-1 and TRBJ1-1, with a possible D match to TRBD1 (5 bases). This CDR3 spans 14 amino acids. CDR1 is SGHRS and CDR2 is YFSETQ in the germline V gene. V was shortened by 0 bases and J by 0 bases, with 6 bases between the two germline ends. The full variable domain, its missing parts supplied by reference TRBV5-1 and TRBJ1-1, is KAGVTQTPRYLIKTRGQQVTLSCSPISGHRSVSWYQQTPGQGLQFLFEYFSETQRNKGNFPGRFSGRQFSNSRSEMNVSTLELGDSALYLCASSLGGVNTEAFFGQGTRLTVV.

This clonotype has a count of ten or more. The chain joins TRBV29-1 to TRBJ1-1; 9 bases are shared with TRBD1. Germline V gives CDR1 SQVTM, CDR2 ANQGSEA. The J segment lost 4 bases and the V segment lost 7 bases, leaving 7 bases of the junction unmatched. There are 13 residues in the CDR3. CDR3 residues: CSARTGDSTEAFF. The CDR3 nucleotides read TGCAGCGCTAGGACAGGGGATAGCACTGAAGCTTTCTTT.

This clonotype was recorded many times. Written as DNA, the CDR3 is TGTGCCAGGAGGGACAGGGGGACGAATGAGCAGTTCTTC. This sequence encodes CARRDRGTNEQFF. The chain combines TRBV7-8 with TRBJ2-1; TRBD1 matches at 11 bases. J was trimmed by 7 bases and V by 9 bases; bases with no gene match: 5. Germline V gene sequence: CDR1 SGHVS, CDR2 FQNEAQ. The CDR3 runs to 13 residues.

This clonotype has ten or more counts. This chain uses TRBV7-9 with TRBJ2-7; 8 bases line up with TRBD1. This CDR3 spans 15 amino acids. Germline loops: CDR1 SEHNR, CDR2 FQNEAQ (reference sequence). Unmatched junction bases numbered 2, after V lost 0 bases and J lost 1 base. CDR3 residues: CASSLAGQGSYEQYF. DNA for the CDR3: TGTGCCAGCAGCTTAGCTGGACAGGGTTCCTACGAGCAGTACTTC.

This clonotype came up many times. The V gene is TRBV27, the J gene TRBJ2-3, with D perhaps matching TRBD1 or TRBD2 (5 bases each). Germline CDR1 is MNHEY and CDR2 is SMNVEV (reference sequence). The CDR3 consists of 13 residues. V gave up 9 bases and J gave up 5 bases, with 15 bases separating them. The CDR3 nucleotides read TGTGCCAGTTCCTGGGACGTCAAAGATACGCAGTATTTT. Its protein product is CASSWDVKDTQYF.